These T cell receptor beta chains were read from a single sample in a study of cytomegalovirus exposure and HLA in healthy donors. Libraries were prepared by immunoSEQ multiplex PCR; TCRdb keeps only in-frame clonotypes and omits some of them. The table has over 200,000 clones, around four fifths seen once. Sequencing was performed on PBMCs. The receptors shown here come from a woman younger than 45 in good health and CMV-seropositive. CDR3s include the opening cysteine and the closing phenylalanine or tryptophan. D genes are given only for firm matches. Only part of the rows carry a size: once, few, many, or a class if the clone is expanded.

D gene	clone size	V gene	J gene	CDR3 DNA	CDR3 protein
NA	few	TRBV18	TRBJ1-3	TGTGCCAGCTCTCTAGAGGGGGTATCTGGAAACACCATATATTTT	CASSLEGVSGNTIYF
NA	NA	TRBV20-1	TRBJ2-1	TGCAGTGCTCCCAGCCTTAACGAGCAGTTCTTC	CSAPSLNEQFF
TRBD1	once	TRBV27	TRBJ2-2	TGTGCCAGCAGATCCGCAGGGGGCAACACCGGGGAGCTGTTTTTT	CASRSAGGNTGELFF
NA	NA	TRBV5-4	TRBJ2-7	TGTGCCAGCAGCCTAACGTGGGGGCCCTACGAGCAGTACTTC	CASSLTWGPYEQYF
NA	NA	TRBV11-2	TRBJ2-1	TGTGCCAGCAGCTTAGAGACTACGATAAACAATGAGCAGTTCTTC	CASSLETTINNEQFF
NA	NA	TRBV19	TRBJ1-2	TGTGCCAGTAGTATCCGAGGGAATGCTAACTATGGCTACACCTTC	CASSIRGNANYGYTF
NA	NA	TRBV30	TRBJ1-1	TGTGCCTGGAGTGACCAGGGCAGCCAGAACACTGAAGCTTTCTTT	CAWSDQGSQNTEAFF
TRBD2	NA	TRBV5-4	TRBJ2-3	TGTGCCAGCAGAATGGGGGGGAAAAGCACAGATACGCAGTATTTT	CASRMGGKSTDTQYF
NA	NA	TRBV7-2	TRBJ1-1	TGTGCCAGCAGCCGGGGGCCCTCGGACACTGAAGCTTTCTTT	CASSRGPSDTEAFF
NA	once	TRBV4-1	TRBJ1-1	TGCGCCAGCAGCCAAGAAGCAGGACGGTACACTGAAGCTTTCTTT	CASSQEAGRYTEAFF
NA	NA	TRBV18	TRBJ1-3	TGTGCCAGCTCACCATCGGCCCTCTCTGGAAACACCATATATTTT	CASSPSALSGNTIYF
TRBD2	NA	TRBV5-1	TRBJ2-3	TGCGCCAGCAGCCCGGGACTTGCGGGAGAGGGTACAGATACGCAGTATTTT	CASSPGLAGEGTDTQYF
NA	NA	TRBV5-1	TRBJ2-7	TGCGCCAGCAGCTTGGATTCAGGGATAGGGAGGGAGCAGTACTTC	CASSLDSGIGREQYF
NA	NA	TRBV29-1	TRBJ2-1	TGCAGCGTTGGCCCCCCCCCGGACCCAACTTGGGCCAATGAGCAGTTCTTC	CSVGPPPDPTWANEQFF
NA	NA	TRBV6-5	TRBJ2-5	TGTGCCAGCAGTTACGGGTCCCAGGGGAGGCGAGAGACCCAGTACTTC	CASSYGSQGRRETQYF
NA	few	TRBV4-3	TRBJ2-7	TGCGCCAGCAGCCAAGGACAACGGGAGAGGGCCTACGAGCAGTACTTC	CASSQGQRERAYEQYF
NA	NA	TRBV5-1	TRBJ2-2	TGCGCCAGCAGCTTGCAAGGGGCGGAGGGGGAGCTGTTTTTT	CASSLQGAEGELFF
NA	few	TRBV4-1	TRBJ1-5	TGCGCCAGCAGCCAGGCGGGAACAGTCAGCAATCAGCCCCAGCATTTT	CASSQAGTVSNQPQHF
TRBD2	NA	TRBV11-3	TRBJ2-7	TGTGCCAGCCGCGGGGGGATCGGGATTTCCACCTACGAGCAGTACTTC	CASRGGIGISTYEQYF
NA	NA	TRBV27	TRBJ1-4	TGTGCCAGCCGCCCGAGAGGGAATGAAAAACTGTTTTTT	CASRPRGNEKLFF
NA	NA	TRBV4-1	TRBJ2-6	TGCGCCAGCAGCACGGCACAGGGACCTGGGGCCAACGTCCTGACTTTC	CASSTAQGPGANVLTF
NA	NA	TRBV6-5	TRBJ2-7	TGTGCCAGCAGTGATTGGGGGGCCCCCGACGAGCAGTACTTC	CASSDWGAPDEQYF
NA	NA	TRBV7-9	TRBJ2-7	TGTGCCAGCAGCTTAGCCGGGGGGCCCCCCTACGAGCAGTACTTC	CASSLAGGPPYEQYF
NA	NA	TRBV30	TRBJ2-3	TGTGCCTGGAGTCTTCAGACAGATACGCAGTATTTT	CAWSLQTDTQYF
TRBD2	NA	TRBV19	TRBJ2-7	TGTGCCAGTAGTCGGTTAGCGGGATACGAGCAGTACTTC	CASSRLAGYEQYF
NA	few	TRBV11-3	TRBJ2-5	TGTGCCAGCAGCCCTAACCGGGAAGAGACCCAGTACTTC	CASSPNREETQYF
TRBD1	NA	TRBV7-9	TRBJ2-2	TGTGCCAGCAGCTTATATCGCGCGACAGGGTTATCGGGGGAGCTGTTTTTT	CASSLYRATGLSGELFF
NA	NA	TRBV30	TRBJ1-5	TGTGCCTGGAGTGATGGGGATCAGCCCCAGCATTTT	CAWSDGDQPQHF
NA	NA	TRBV11-1	TRBJ2-3	TGTGCCAGCAGCCCCCCGTCCGGGACCAGCACAGATACGCAGTATTTT	CASSPPSGTSTDTQYF
NA	NA	TRBV5-1	TRBJ2-4	TGCGCCAGCAGCCCGGAGCACCCCGACATTCAGTACTTC	CASSPEHPDIQYF
NA	NA	TRBV20-1	TRBJ2-7	TGCAGTGCTTACAATTACGAGCAGTACTTC	CSAYNYEQYF
NA	NA	TRBV11-3	TRBJ2-5	TGTGCCAGCAGCCGCGGGACAGACCAAGAGACCCAGTACTTC	CASSRGTDQETQYF
NA	NA	TRBV28	TRBJ1-4	TGTGCCAGCAGGATGAAGGGGGTCCGGAGACTTTATGAAAAACTGTTTTTT	CASRMKGVRRLYEKLFF
TRBD1	NA	TRBV10-1	TRBJ2-7	TGCGCCAGCAGTGAGCCGACAGGGGAGAGTGACGAGCAGTACTTC	CASSEPTGESDEQYF
NA	NA	TRBV5-4	TRBJ1-2	TGTGCCAGCAGCTCCTGGGGGCAGAACTATGGCTACACCTTC	CASSSWGQNYGYTF
NA	once	TRBV29-1	TRBJ1-1	TGCAGCGCCGACCATTCTACGAACACTGAAGCTTTCTTT	CSADHSTNTEAFF
TRBD2	NA	TRBV29-1	TRBJ2-1	TGCAGCGTTGGACTAGCGGTCAATGAGCAGTTCTTC	CSVGLAVNEQFF
NA	NA	TRBV5-4	TRBJ2-5	TGTGCCAGCAGCGTATATCAAGAGACCCAGTACTTC	CASSVYQETQYF
NA	NA	TRBV19	TRBJ2-3	TGTGCCAGTAGTATAGCCCGCACAGATACGCAGTATTTT	CASSIARTDTQYF
NA	NA	TRBV11-2	TRBJ2-7	TGTGCCAGCAGCTTAGCTGTCTACGAGCAGTACTTC	CASSLAVYEQYF
TRBD1	NA	TRBV4-1	TRBJ1-1	TGCGCCAGCAGCCGGATAAGACAGGGTCCGAACACTGAAGCTTTCTTT	CASSRIRQGPNTEAFF
NA	NA	TRBV6-1	TRBJ1-2	TGTGCCAGCAGTAGGGAATTCTTAAACTATGGCTACACCTTC	CASSREFLNYGYTF
NA	NA	TRBV7-2	TRBJ2-7	TGTGCCAGCAGCCTGGGGACTTATCGGTCCTACGAGCAGTACTTC	CASSLGTYRSYEQYF
TRBD1	NA	TRBV5-1	TRBJ2-2	TGCGCCAGCAGCCAGGGGGCCGGGGAGCTGTTTTTT	CASSQGAGELFF
NA	once	TRBV29-1	TRBJ2-1	TGCAGCGTTTTCCTAGCGCATTCCTACAATGAGCAGTTCTTC	CSVFLAHSYNEQFF
TRBD1	once	TRBV2	TRBJ1-5	TGTGCCAGCAGTTCCGGGACAGGGAGTTATCAGCCCCAGCATTTT	CASSSGTGSYQPQHF
NA	NA	TRBV30	TRBJ2-7	TGTGCCTGGAACCCAAGTAACACGTACGAGCAGTACTTC	CAWNPSNTYEQYF
NA	NA	TRBV27	TRBJ1-1	TGTGCCAGCACTCTACAAGGGAACCTGAACACTGAAGCTTTCTTT	CASTLQGNLNTEAFF
NA	NA	TRBV27	TRBJ1-1	TGTGCCAGCAGTTCGGGGTCGGTGTCGGCTTTCTTT	CASSSGSVSAFF
NA	NA	TRBV30	TRBJ1-5	TGTGCCTGGAGTCGACCGGAGAGGGCAATCGGGCCCCAGCATTTT	CAWSRPERAIGPQHF
TRBD2	NA	TRBV2	TRBJ2-1	TGTGCCAGCCGTCCAGGTAGCGGGAGGGGGAATGAGCAGTTCTTC	CASRPGSGRGNEQFF
NA	NA	TRBV9	TRBJ1-5	TGTGCCAGCAGCGTCGGGCTTAGTGGCAATCAGCCCCAGCATTTT	CASSVGLSGNQPQHF
TRBD1	NA	TRBV13	TRBJ2-7	TGTGCCAGCAGCGCTCTCGGGACAGGGTCCCACGAGCAGTACTTC	CASSALGTGSHEQYF
TRBD2	NA	TRBV6-1	TRBJ2-2	TGTGCCAGCCGAGGGCGGGAGCTTAGTACCGGGGAGCTGTTTTTT	CASRGRELSTGELFF
NA	NA	TRBV5-1	TRBJ2-1	TGCGCCAGCAGCTTGGATGGGGGCAGGAATGAGCAGTTCTTC	CASSLDGGRNEQFF
TRBD1	NA	TRBV5-1	TRBJ2-2	TGCGCCAGCAGCCCGGAGGGGACAGGGCGCACCGGGGAGCTGTTTTTT	CASSPEGTGRTGELFF
NA	NA	TRBV27	TRBJ1-5	TGTGCCAGCAGTCCGGTAGTGGATCAGCCCCAGCATTTT	CASSPVVDQPQHF
NA	NA	TRBV6-5	TRBJ1-4	TGTGCCAGCAGCCCGACCTTCGAGGGAAAACTGTTTTTT	CASSPTFEGKLFF
NA	NA	TRBV5-1	TRBJ2-3	TGCGCCAGCAGCACACAGGGTACTCTCACAGATACGCAGTATTTT	CASSTQGTLTDTQYF
NA	NA	TRBV27	TRBJ1-1	TGTGCCAGCAGTGGCAGCTACACTGAAGCTTTCTTT	CASSGSYTEAFF